Reported below is one T cell receptor beta chain. No cognate antigen has been identified for it. No qualities accompany the bases; no much larger clone lies one base away. The germline V gene specifies SGHVS as CDR1 and FNYEAQ as CDR2. The CDR3 sequence holds 15 residues, the cysteine and phenylalanine included. Left in the record is the CDR3 DNA by itself, 45 bases read in frame from the first base. At the junction V is shortened by 3 bases and J by 12 bases; bases outside the gene matches: 9. Synthetic TCR analog templates were spiked into each PCR to estimate absolute template abundance from read counts. Using the immunoSEQ assay, TCRbeta CDR3 regions were amplified from genomic DNA with bias-controlled V and J gene primers. Sequencing of rearranged TCRbeta segments was done at approximately 20X coverage. Concerning the study's data processing: Clustering was used to correct sequencing errors, and CDR3s were annotated against IMGT so that V, D and J genes could be assigned. Downstream analyses used only productive TCRbeta rearrangements, leaving out any out-of-frame or stop-codon sequences. Clonality was computed as one minus Shannon entropy normalized by the log of the number of unique productive sequences. Clones differing between time points or between blood and tumor were identified using Fisher's exact test with Benjamini-Hochberg correction, with an adjusted p below 0.01 applied as the threshold. What TCRdb holds here is the immuneACCESS table cut down to in-frame rearrangements. Part of the clones is not present; checked against another copy, under half of the missing clones reflect an unresolved V gene, and the others are unexplained. Clone size and V and J calls were adopted from that table, with D and trimming inferred from the DNA. This sample comprises 85,000 to 130,000 clones, about 91% of them detected only once. Over 0.8% of the sample goes to the ten largest clones.

The cohort included 25 to 30 patients with locally advanced or metastatic urothelial carcinoma who were treated at Memorial Sloan Kettering on a trial protocol. Peripheral blood mononuclear cells were collected from each patient pretreatment and during treatment, giving between 1 and 8 total time points per patient. The Qiagen DNeasy Blood extraction kit was used to purify genomic DNA from total PBMCs and tumor samples. PBMCs were collected pretreatment and during treatment, and were isolated and stored as previously described. The source of the sample is a study of PD-L1 blockade in urothelial cancer (dated by TCRdb to the late 2010s). Notes on the research overall: Every patient began therapy around 2014 and was given atezolizumab 1,200 mg intravenously every 3 weeks. About 90% of the roughly 30 patients were males with bladder-origin urothelial cancer, and about 65% of the 29 reported a prior smoking history. An ECOG performance status of 0 or 1 was recorded for the patients, and 0 to 3 prior chemotherapy regimens had been received by the patients. Blood samples were analyzed at two time points: 3 weeks after treatment start (second dose) and 6 weeks after treatment start. Blood samples gave a median of around 130,000 T cells and 88,000 or so unique TCRs, with a median clonality of approximately 0.08. An exploratory multi-omic analysis was conducted of the somatic, immune and clinical correlates of response to PD-L1 blockade with atezolizumab in urothelial cancer. Pretreatment tumor samples and matched peripheral blood, collected serially before and after atezolizumab treatment, underwent TCR sequencing. Durable clinical benefit was defined as progression-free survival longer than 6 months, and TCR features were also tested against progression-free and overall survival. In the same patients who had TCR sequencing, pretreatment tumors also underwent whole exome sequencing and RNA sequencing. Durable clinical benefit was achieved by nine patients but not by the remaining 20. Approximately 30 patients had pretreatment blood TCR-seq, some 25 had at least one posttreatment blood collection, and some 25 had tumor TCR-seq. Points the paper makes about the study in general: A pretreatment peripheral blood TCR clonality below the median was linked to improved progression-free and overall survival. At 3 weeks after the start of treatment, tumor-associated TCR clones in peripheral blood had expanded more in patients with durable benefit (n ≈ 20, p = 0.022). Because the sample size was small (n ≈ 27) and many exploratory analyses were performed, the results are intended to be hypothesis-generating.

The receptor was derived from a woman over 75 with urothelial cancer. The chain joins TRBV7-6 to TRBJ2-1, and TRBD2 matches 12 of the central bases. The sequenced sample was PBMCs, obtained around atezolizumab (anti-PD-L1) treatment. The nucleotide sequence is given as TGTGCCAGCAGCTTGACTAGCGGGAGACAAACAGGGCAGTTCTTC. Its protein reads: CASSLTSGRQTGQFF.